The 12 T cell receptor beta chains reported below all come from one sample, sequenced in a study of CD8+ T cells in alopecia areata. Sequencing relied on a cDNA template that was reverse transcribed from extracted RNA. Sequenced by immunoSEQ multiplex PCR; TCRdb stores in-frame clones only, minus some. The data show about 2,700 clones, with none appearing a single time. Sequencing was carried out using lesional skin. The receptors originated from a C3H/HeJ mouse with alopecia areata. This mouse strain has H2-k as its MHC haplotype.

Turning to this clone: Gene names refer to mouse genes. Read sequence stops 4 residues before the CDR3 end, and the germline J gene provides the missing end. V gene TRBV13-3 combines with J gene TRBJ1-1; D is perhaps TRBD1 (6 bases). The CDR3 runs 15 residues. CDR1 is NNHDY, CDR2 SYVADS, per germline. The CDR3 protein is CASSDSWGGAGEVFF. CDR3 DNA (partial): TGTGCCAGCAGTGATTCCTGGGGGGGCGCGGGA.

Regarding this clone: Gene names and germline match the mouse. The read stops 4 residues short of the end of the CDR3; the missing end is completed from the germline J gene. The chain joins TRBV26 to TRBJ2-2, with 11 bases fitting TRBD1. CDR3 length: 15 residues. Trimming cost V 6 bases and J 3 bases; bases outside gene matches: 3. The germline V gene has CDR1 KGHPV and CDR2 FQNQEV (reference sequence). The CDR3 region is CASSRDRGDTGQLYF. The part of the CDR3 DNA that was read is TGTGCCAGCAGCCGGGACAGGGGGGACACCGGG.

There are many counts of this clone. The gene names here belong to mouse. Read sequence stops 4 residues before the CDR3 end, and the germline J gene provides the missing end. V usage is TRBV1 and J usage is TRBJ2-2; D gene uncertain. CDR1 and CDR2 from the germline V gene are NSQYPW and LRSPGD (reference sequence). The CDR3 consists of 15 residues. The ends were cut back, 0 bases at V and 0 bases at J, with 5 bases in the middle. The CDR3 loop is CTCSADAANTGQLYF. The part of the CDR3 DNA that was read is TGCACCTGCAGTGCAGATGCAGCAAACACCGGG.

This clone was recorded at least ten times. Mouse names are used for the genes. Read data end 4 residues before the CDR3 end; the end is taken from the germline J gene. V is TRBV1 and J is TRBJ1-1, with TRBD1 as a possible D gene (6 bases). Germline V lookup: CDR1 NSQYPW, CDR2 LRSPGD (reference sequence). This CDR3 has 13 amino acids. V lost 6 bases to trimming and J lost 1 base, with 9 bases between them. The CDR3 sequence: CTCSQTGNTEVFF. CDR3 DNA (partial): TGCACCTGCAGCCAGACAGGAAACACA.

This clone was recorded at least ten times. Each gene name is a mouse one. The read is 4 residues too short to cover the CDR3 end, so that end is filled in from the germline J gene. The gene calls are TRBV1 and TRBJ2-5; 10 bases map to TRBD1. With V trimmed by 4 bases and J by 3 bases, 1 base remained unmatched. CDR3 length: 14 residues. Germline V CDR1 and CDR2: NSQYPW, LRSPGD (reference sequence). CDR3 loop: CTCSGGQGQDTQYF. CDR3 DNA (partial): TGCACCTGCAGTGGGGGACAGGGGCAAGAC.

This clone has just a few counts. Each gene name is a mouse one. Read coverage stops 4 residues before the CDR3 terminus; the germline J gene supplies the remainder. The V gene is TRBV14, the J gene TRBJ2-1; D is possibly TRBD2 (7 bases). Trimming stripped 5 bases from V and 4 bases from J, with 16 bases between. This CDR3 has 15 amino acids. Germline-derived CDR1 and CDR2 are SGHDT and FRDEAV. The CDR3 is CASSLGGGRYAEQFF. The part of the CDR3 DNA that was read is TGTGCCAGCAGCCTAGGGGGGGGAAGATATGCT.

This clone was observed at least ten times. A far larger clone is off by one base, so a read error is likely. Mouse germline and gene names are used. The read halts 4 residues ahead of the CDR3 end, with the missing end drawn from the germline J gene. This chain joins TRBV13-3 and TRBJ1-1; the D gene is possibly TRBD1 (6 bases). Trimming left V 4 bases short and J 0 bases short, with 10 bases between. Germline CDR1 is NNHDY and CDR2 is SYVADS. The CDR3 contains 14 residues. The CDR3 loop reads CASSLGHANTEVFF. CDR3 bases read: TGTGCCAGCAGTTTGGGACACGCAAACACA.

This clone showed up just a few times. Each gene name is a mouse one. The sequence runs out 4 residues before the end of the CDR3; the remainder is reconstructed from the germline J gene. This sample also contains other DNA sequences that code for the same CDR3. This sequence joins TRBV13-1 and TRBJ2-4; TRBD2 matches at 11 bases. The J segment lost 3 bases and the V segment lost 0 bases, leaving 0 bases of the junction unmatched. Germline V gives CDR1 NSHNY, CDR2 SYGAGN. This CDR3 has 15 residues. This CDR3 is CASSDGLGGQNTLYF. The CDR3 DNA, read in part, is TGTGCCAGCAGTGATGGACTGGGGGGGCAAAAC.

The table lists this clone with many counts. The genes and germline here are from mouse. The read halts 4 residues ahead of the CDR3 end, with the missing end drawn from the germline J gene. The chain employs TRBV2 and TRBJ1-4, with 9 bases identical to TRBD1. This CDR3 has 15 amino acids. Trimming took 1 base from V and 6 from J; bases not matched to a gene: 3. CDR1 LGHNA and CDR2 YSYQKL come from the germline V gene. Here the CDR3 reads CASSQGTGVDERLFF. The covered CDR3 bases are TGTGCCAGCAGCCAAGGGACAGGGGTGGACGAA.

This clone was observed at least ten times. Gene names denote mouse genes. The missing CDR3 end, 4 residues past where the read stops, is filled in from the germline J gene. V gene TRBV13-1 combines with J gene TRBJ2-1; D is ambiguous. Deletions cut 0 bases from V and 3 bases from J, with 7 bases between. CDR3 size: 14 residues. Germline V gene sequence: CDR1 NSHNY, CDR2 SYGAGN. The DNA read from the CDR3 is TGTGCCAGCAGTGATGGCCAGATCTATGCT. Translation: CASSDGQIYA. The CDR3 as a whole reads CASSDGQIYAEQFF.

There are many counts of this clone. A far bigger clonotype differs at one base, so this is likely a read error. Mouse gene names and germline throughout. The read ends 4 residues before the CDR3 terminus; that terminus is restored from the germline J gene. The sample carries other DNA sequences with the same CDR3. The rearrangement uses TRBV19 and TRBJ2-3; 8 nucleotides agree with TRBD2. The CDR3 extends over 15 amino acids. J lost 0 bases, V lost 4 bases, and 4 bases had no gene match. Germline CDR1 reads FNHDT; CDR2 reads SITEND (reference sequence). CDR3 amino acids: CASSLTGVSAETLYF. The covered CDR3 bases are TGTGCCAGCAGTTTGACTGGGGTTAGTGCAGAA.

By sample share, this clone is medium-sized. These gene names are mouse names. Coverage ceases 4 residues before the CDR3 finishes, and the germline J gene fills in the end. The chain joins TRBV16 to TRBJ2-7, with TRBD1 matching over 9 bases. Germline lookup yields CDR1 SGHSA and CDR2 FRNQAP. The CDR3 runs 17 residues. CDR3 amino acids: CASSLDQTGGAGYEQYF. The sequenced CDR3 bases are TGTGCAAGCAGCTTAGATCAAACAGGGGGCGCGGGGTAT.